Included here is one T cell receptor (beta chain) sequence, with context. This clone appeared a single time. Its antigen remains undetermined. There are no base qualities to consult, and no much larger clone falls within one base. The sample originates from a study of cytomegalovirus exposure and HLA in healthy donors (dated by TCRdb to about 2017). Regarding the research as a whole: According to an earlier analysis of around 600 of the donors, 150 million to 200 million T cells yielded over 90 million unique TCR beta sequences and approximately 300 Gb of sequence data. Alongside the repertoire data, information on donor age, sex, ethnicity and CMV serostatus was compiled. Roughly 5 DR-DQ haplotypes were handled as single units for association and clustering because linkage in the cohort was strong. Every discovery cohort repertoire had been produced on one sequencing platform. The study combined high-throughput TCR immunosequencing, statistical association of individual TCRs with disease status, and machine learning to predict cytomegalovirus infection status. Both class I and class II loci were covered by HLA typing, at four-digit resolution. The study profiled the T cell repertoires of fewer than 850 subjects by immunosequencing and related them to cytomegalovirus serostatus. In an earlier analysis of around 540 of the donors, high-throughput TCR beta sequencing was used to judge whether each TCR beta V gene segment behaved as functional or pseudogenic. The study aimed to test whether signatures of past pathogen exposure could be identified by cataloging public T cell receptors. Rather than using new phenotypic data, the later analysis identified candidate immune exposures from TCR beta sequences and from how often those sequences occurred across donors. Approximately 330 gigabases of sequencing data and around 88 million unique TCR sequences made up an early release that covered several hundred HLA-typed donors. Across approximately 420 genotyped donors of the cohort, an average of roughly 200,000 unique TCR beta nucleotide sequences per donor were sequenced, and 15% to 20% of those sequences were non-productive. In a later analysis, previously published TCR beta repertoires from 600 to 850 donors were re-analyzed and high-resolution HLA genotyping was added so that TCR occurrence patterns could be studied. The number of donors typed differed by locus, with roughly 620-640 for A, B, C, DRB1 and DQB1, about 500 for DQA1, about 610 for DPA1, and around 460 for DPB1. A separate validation cohort of over a hundred different subjects was used in addition to the roughly 620-subject first cohort. Of the roughly 430 genotyped donors, approximately 83% fell in the genetic ancestry cluster associated with self-reported Caucasian donors. Genome-wide SNP genotypes for about 65% of the 666 donors were used in a later genetic analysis, which treated that subset as a discovery cohort. Broad study findings and their caveats: Because HLA typing was unavailable for some donors at each locus, only the typed subset was used in association tests. According to the authors, the approach could potentially be generalized to other disease states and immunological phenotypes. A further reported finding was that TCR beta sequences accurately predicted the HLA-A and HLA-B alleles for most subjects in the first cohort. Presence/absence analyses assumed roughly uniform sequencing depth across donors, an assumption that may not hold. Correlated functional status among segregating V segments might be attributable to linkage disequilibrium, but an unknown experimental factor could not be ruled out. While some public TCRs were present in many individuals, most TCR sequences turned up only very rarely across donors. The classifier was reported to diagnose cytomegalovirus status with high specificity and sensitivity in both the original and validation cohorts. V-gene and J-gene trimming of TCR beta chains was associated with a missense DCLRE1C variant in a later genetic analysis, and the association was replicated in an independent cohort. In an earlier analysis of around 600 of the donors, most TCR beta V segments appeared in productive rearrangements about 87% or about 30% of the time, broadly matching IMGT annotations. For the cohort, immune exposure information was limited to CMV serostatus. According to a later genetic analysis, donors in an Asian-associated ancestry cluster had fewer N-insertions in productive TCRs than the approximately 700-donor mean. In a later analysis, HLA-associated TCR beta chains showed more clonal expansion and lower generation probabilities than non-associated chains that were equally common. Only TCR beta chains were sequenced in this cohort, and the absence of alpha or paired-chain data limited detectable features. The sequencing pipeline was judged likely to have produced a cluster of highly shared sequence variants as a technical artifact. The study listed 150 to 200 TCR beta chains as associated with cytomegalovirus. A later analysis reported that several top co-occurrence clusters appeared linked to parvovirus B19, influenza, CMV and Epstein-Barr virus. The 87-base-pair reads could not distinguish some IMGT-functional V segments, including TRBV6-2 and TRBV6-3, so those segments were excluded. In vitro tests confirmed that a few of the cytomegalovirus-associated TCR beta chains recognize cytomegalovirus antigens. Because counts were too low, more than 15 rarely observed V segments, including chromosome 9 orphons, were excluded from the earlier analysis of several hundred of the donors. A later analysis found that most CMV-associated TCR beta chains appeared HLA-restricted, with HLA associations seemingly driven largely by CMV exposure. A later analysis found that TCR association rates varied across HLA loci, with DRB1 alleles showing the most associated TCRs and HLA-C alleles the fewest. Assigning TCR associations to individual alleles was difficult when HLA alleles, especially DR and DQ, strongly co-occurred. In a later analysis, 16,951 TCR beta sequences were associated with specific HLA alleles at a false discovery rate of 0.05.

CDR1 and CDR2, per the germline V gene, are SGHNT and YENEEA. V has 1 base trimmed and J has 5 bases trimmed; junction bases matching no gene number 0. Reading from cysteine to phenylalanine, the CDR3 counts 13 amino acids. Just CDR3 DNA is preserved here, 39 bases in frame from base 1. The cohort consisted of 670 or so healthy bone marrow donors. At the time of sampling, all cohort members were nominally healthy, though unrecorded immune exposures were likely present. The donor was CMV seronegative and belonged to the group of under 400 seronegative cohort members. Each donor provided a peripheral blood sample, and peripheral blood mononuclear cells were used for TCR beta sequencing. The Qiagen DNeasy Blood Extraction Kit was used to extract genomic DNA from the blood cell samples. Libraries were constructed by the immunoSEQ multiplex PCR assay. For the multiplex PCR, a mixture combining 60 forward primers for TCR Vbeta segments and 13 reverse primers for TCR Jbeta segments was used. The CDR3 region of rearranged TCR beta genes was amplified from genomic DNA with a multiplex PCR assay. Amplified TCR beta libraries were sequenced as 87-base-pair reads on the Illumina HiSeq System. The original pipeline was this. A later analysis tallied roughly 80 million unique TCR beta chains across the approximately 670 repertoires, and roughly 11 million of those chains were shared by two or more donors. Raw reads were error-corrected and collapsed into unique sequences by a nearest-neighbor algorithm in which closely related sequences were merged to remove PCR and sequencing errors. V, D and J gene segments were assigned by aligning CDR3 sequences to IMGT reference sequences. Each retained sequence needed at least a six-nucleotide match to both a V gene segment and a J gene segment. Rearrangements were classified as productive when the CDR3 lacked stop codons and remained in frame with V and J, and all other rearrangements were classified as non-productive. CDR3 was defined according to IMGT convention as the region running from the second conserved V-encoded cysteine to the conserved J-encoded phenylalanine. The earlier analysis of some 550 of the donors excluded any sequence lacking an unambiguous match to a single V gene segment. In an earlier analysis of 587 of the donors, V segments were called functional above 56.7% productive rearrangements and were called segregating when the between-donor standard deviation exceeded 5%. A statistical classification framework was built to diagnose cytomegalovirus status from the catalog of TCR beta chain sequences. V and J gene assignment, in a later analysis, came from comparing TCR nucleotide sequences with IMGT/GENE-DB human TR gene sequences. In a later analysis, CDR3 sequences and most-parsimonious VDJ recombination scenarios were assigned using the TCRdist pipeline. A later analysis defined each TCR beta chain by its CDR3 amino acid sequence plus V-gene family, and excluded reads lacking a unique V-gene family. To address suspected cross-contamination and a sequencing artifact, a later analysis removed approximately 600 highly shared, low-generation-probability nucleotide sequences. For each public chain, a later analysis derived a clonal expansion index from normalized ranks of inferred template counts within each repertoire. Generation probabilities in a later analysis came from a VDJ recombination model fitted to out-of-frame rearrangements, and those results were checked against IGoR. Hypergeometric tests were used in a later analysis to score TCR-TCR, TCR-HLA and TCR-CMV co-occurrence, with a repertoire-size bias correction applied to the TCR pairs. In a later analysis, false discovery rates were estimated by permuting HLA or CMV assignments 20 times. In a later analysis, co-occurring TCRs were grouped with DBSCAN, and TCRdist sequence similarity was added when clustering was performed within HLA-allele-positive subsets. Co-occurrence clustering excluded repertoires with fewer than 30,000 or more than 120,000 public chains, plus five with anomalous nucleotide sharing. TCRdb's version of the immuneACCESS table is confined to in-frame rearrangements and falls short of the full clone set. An unresolved V gene accounts for under half of the shortfall where checked; the remainder is of unknown origin. That table supplies the V and J calls and clone size; D and trimming were determined from the DNA. This sample holds about 200,000 clones; 65% to 85% were observed only once. In total, the top ten clones hold 1.7% of the sample.

The sample comprised PBMCs. This sequence uses TRBV11-3 and TRBJ1-1, and 8 junctional nucleotides match TRBD1. This sequence was found in a man aged 45-60 years in good health and CMV-seronegative. Here is the DNA: TGTGCCAGCAGCTTAGGGACAGGGACTGAAGCTTTCTTT. It specifies CASSLGTGTEAFF.